Listed below are T cell receptor beta chains from one sample, sequenced in a study of radiotherapy plus CTLA-4 blockade in lung cancer. Assay: immunoSEQ multiplex PCR; the TCRdb copy retains only in-frame clones and omits some. In the table there are about 87,000 clones, roughly 86% of which are singletons. The sample here was peripheral blood, taken from a patient treated with radiotherapy plus ipilimumab. The receptor source for this set is a human donor with non-small cell lung cancer that progressed on radiotherapy plus ipilimumab. Both conserved end residues are part of each CDR3. D genes are given only for firm matches. The size of a clone is reported for some rows only, either as once, few or many, or as a class for expanded clones.

D gene | clone size | J gene | V gene | CDR3 DNA | CDR3 protein
- | - | TRBJ1-3 | TRBV6-1 | TGTGCCACCCTCACCGGATACTCTGGAAACACCATATATTTT | CATLTGYSGNTIYF
- | - | TRBJ2-5 | TRBV5-6 | TGTGCCAGCAGCCCCTGGGACCGAGGGGAGACCCAGTACTTC | CASSPWDRGETQYF
TRBD1 | - | TRBJ1-4 | TRBV6-6 | TGTGCCAGCAAGGGGACAGGGTTTGATGAAAAACTGTTTTTT | CASKGTGFDEKLFF
TRBD1 | - | TRBJ2-5 | TRBV18 | TGTGCCAGCTCACGTAACTCCGGGACAGGGGGGCAAGAGACCCAGTACTTC | CASSRNSGTGGQETQYF
- | - | TRBJ2-1 | TRBV2 | TGTGCCAGCAGTGATTTGGGGAATGAGCAGTTCTTC | CASSDLGNEQFF
TRBD2 | - | TRBJ2-3 | TRBV7-7 | TGTGCCAGCAGCTTAGCGGGGGGGACAGATACGCAGTATTTT | CASSLAGGTDTQYF
- | - | TRBJ2-5 | TRBV2 | TGTGCCAGCAGCCCCAAGGACTGGACCTTTGGGGAGACCCAGTACTTC | CASSPKDWTFGETQYF
- | - | TRBJ1-3 | TRBV6-5 | TGTGCCAGCAGCGGCAGGGTTGCTGGAAACACCATATATTTT | CASSGRVAGNTIYF
- | - | TRBJ1-2 | TRBV5-4 | TGTGCCAGCAGCTTGGAACGGAGTTGGGTGCTTGGCTACACCTTC | CASSLERSWVLGYTF
- | - | TRBJ1-1 | TRBV29-1 | TGCAGCGCAGTTGCAACAGACGAAGCTTTCTTT | CSAVATDEAFF
- | - | TRBJ2-4 | TRBV27 | TGTGCCAGCAGTTTCCAGGCAGGGCTGAACATTCAGTACTTC | CASSFQAGLNIQYF
- | - | TRBJ1-1 | TRBV9 | TGTGCCAGCAGCGCCCTGGGGGGCACTGAAGCTTTCTTT | CASSALGGTEAFF
TRBD2 | - | TRBJ2-1 | TRBV6-4 | TGTGCCAGCAGTGAATCTGATGGGACTAGCGTCCCGAGCTCCTACAATGAGCAGTTCTTC | CASSESDGTSVPSSYNEQFF
- | few | TRBJ1-3 | TRBV28 | TGTGCCAGCTTTGGGACACCGCCTACCTCTGGAAACACCATATATTTT | CASFGTPPTSGNTIYF
TRBD2 | - | TRBJ2-3 | TRBV11-2 | TGTGCCAGCAGCTCCTTAGCGGGAGGGGCAGATACGCAGTATTTT | CASSSLAGGADTQYF
- | - | TRBJ2-5 | TRBV7-3 | TGTGCCAGCAGCTTGTCAGGGTACCAAGAGACCCAGTACTTC | CASSLSGYQETQYF
- | few | TRBJ2-3 | TRBV7-9 | TGTGCCAGCAGCTTAACAGGCGATGCTAGCACAGATACGCAGTATTTT | CASSLTGDASTDTQYF
- | - | TRBJ1-2 | TRBV5-1 | TGCGCCAGCGGCAACACAGGCGTGAATGGCTACACCTTC | CASGNTGVNGYTF
TRBD1 | - | TRBJ2-2 | TRBV7-2 | TGTGCCAGCAGCTTGGGACAGGGGGCGCACACCGGGGAGCTGTTTTTT | CASSLGQGAHTGELFF
TRBD1 | - | TRBJ2-2 | TRBV5-1 | TGCGCCAGCAGCCCCGGACAGGGTCGCACCGGGGAGCTGTTTTTT | CASSPGQGRTGELFF
TRBD2 | few | TRBJ2-3 | TRBV4-1 | TGCGCCAGCAGCCTGGGACTAGCGGGCACAGATACGCAGTATTTT | CASSLGLAGTDTQYF
- | - | TRBJ2-3 | TRBV4-3 | TGCGCCAGCAGCCTCGCCCCGGGCACAGATACGCAGTATTTT | CASSLAPGTDTQYF
- | once | TRBJ2-7 | TRBV9 | TGTGCCAGCGGATCTGGGGGCCCATCCTACGAGCAGTACTTC | CASGSGGPSYEQYF
- | - | TRBJ1-1 | TRBV2 | TGTGCCAGCAGTGGGGGAGGGGCGCTCACTGAAGCTTTCTTT | CASSGGGALTEAFF
- | - | TRBJ2-5 | TRBV5-4 | TGTGCCAGCAGCCGAGGCGGCCGGGGACAAGAGACCCAGTACTTC | CASSRGGRGQETQYF
TRBD1 | - | TRBJ2-1 | TRBV10-3 | TGTGCCATCAGAAAAGACAGGGGGGCCTACAATGAGCAGTTCTTC | CAIRKDRGAYNEQFF
TRBD1 | - | TRBJ1-4 | TRBV10-2 | TGCGCCAGCAGTGAAGGACAGGGGGCGGACCTCAATGGGAAACTGTTTTTT | CASSEGQGADLNGKLFF
- | - | TRBJ1-1 | TRBV27 | TGTGCCAGCAGTTTATCGCTCGGCAGGGGAAGGAACACTGAAGCTTTCTTT | CASSLSLGRGRNTEAFF
- | - | TRBJ1-2 | TRBV25-1 | TGTGCCAGCACGGACAGCCAGGGCTACACCTTC | CASTDSQGYTF
- | - | TRBJ1-2 | TRBV6-5 | TGTGCCAGCAGTACCCTGGGGGCTATGGTGGCGGGCTACACCTTC | CASSTLGAMVAGYTF
- | - | TRBJ2-7 | TRBV4-1 | TGCGCCAGCAGCCTCAGCTCGTACTACGAGCAGTACTTC | CASSLSSYYEQYF
TRBD1 | - | TRBJ1-2 | TRBV6-6 | TGTGCCAGCAGTTACCCAGGACAGGGAAGAGAGGTCGGCTACACCTTC | CASSYPGQGREVGYTF
- | - | TRBJ2-1 | TRBV9 | TGTGCCAGCAGCGTAGGAAGAAATGAGCAGTTCTTC | CASSVGRNEQFF
- | - | TRBJ1-1 | TRBV7-9 | TGTGCCAGCAGCGGCCGGCTTTACTTGAACACTGAAGCTTTCTTT | CASSGRLYLNTEAFF
TRBD1 | - | TRBJ2-1 | TRBV5-4 | TGTGCCAGCAGGGACAGGGGATCATCCAATGAGCAGTTCTTC | CASRDRGSSNEQFF
TRBD1 | - | TRBJ1-5 | TRBV6-6 | TGTGCCAGCAGTTACGGCGGGACAGGGATTCGTCAGCCCCAGCATTTT | CASSYGGTGIRQPQHF
- | - | TRBJ2-1 | TRBV4-2 | TGTGCCAGCAGCCAAGATGGGGGGACCCCCTACAATGAGCAGTTCTTC | CASSQDGGTPYNEQFF
TRBD1 | - | TRBJ1-1 | TRBV2 | TGTGCCAGCGCCGGGGGACAGGGTGAAGCTTTCTTT | CASAGGQGEAFF
- | - | TRBJ2-1 | TRBV18 | TGTGCCAGCTCGATTCTGAGCTCCTACAATGAGCAGTTCTTC | CASSILSSYNEQFF
- | once | TRBJ2-5 | TRBV27 | TGTGCCAGCAGGGAACGGGCTGTAGGGGGGGAGACCCAGTACTTC | CASRERAVGGETQYF
TRBD1 | - | TRBJ1-2 | TRBV4-2 | TGTGCCAGCAGCCAAGGCAGCACCGGGACAGTAGATGGCTACACCTTC | CASSQGSTGTVDGYTF
- | - | TRBJ1-1 | TRBV9 | TGTGCCAGCAGCGTCCTACAGGACACTGAAGCTTTCTTT | CASSVLQDTEAFF
- | - | TRBJ1-1 | TRBV3-1/TRBV3-2 | TGTGCCAGCAGCCAAGCAGCTTTCTTT | CASSQAAFF
- | - | TRBJ2-1 | TRBV30 | TGTGCCTGGAGTGTATCGGGCAATGAGCAGTTCTTC | CAWSVSGNEQFF
- | - | TRBJ2-5 | TRBV2 | TGTGCCAGCAATCATGGGGGCTCCGGGGAGACCCAGTACTTC | CASNHGGSGETQYF
TRBD2 | - | TRBJ2-3 | TRBV7-7 | TGTGCCAGCAGTTTAGGGACTAGCGGGGTCGATACGCAGTATTTT | CASSLGTSGVDTQYF
- | - | TRBJ2-2 | TRBV30 | TGTGCCTGGAGGAGGGGCCTTCGCGGCACCGGGGAGCTGTTTTTT | CAWRRGLRGTGELFF
- | - | TRBJ2-1 | TRBV30 | TGTGCCTGGAATCTACAACAGGGCAATGATGAGCAGTTCTTC | CAWNLQQGNDEQFF
- | - | TRBJ1-1 | TRBV30 | TGTGCCTGGAGTGTACGTCGGAATGAAGCTTTCTTT | CAWSVRRNEAFF